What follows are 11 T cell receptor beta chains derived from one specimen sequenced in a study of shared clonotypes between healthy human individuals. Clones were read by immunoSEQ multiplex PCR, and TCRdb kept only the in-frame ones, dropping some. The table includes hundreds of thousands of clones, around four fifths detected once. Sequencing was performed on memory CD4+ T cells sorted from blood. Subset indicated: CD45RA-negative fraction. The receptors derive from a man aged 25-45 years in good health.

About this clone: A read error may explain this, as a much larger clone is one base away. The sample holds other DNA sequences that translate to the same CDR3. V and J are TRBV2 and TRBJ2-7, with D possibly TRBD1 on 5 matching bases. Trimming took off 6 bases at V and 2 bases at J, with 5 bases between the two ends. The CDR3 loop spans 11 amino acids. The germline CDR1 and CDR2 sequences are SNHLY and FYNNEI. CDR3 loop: CASSRAYEQYF. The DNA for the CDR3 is TGTGCCAGCAGCAGGGCCTACGAGCAGTACTTC.

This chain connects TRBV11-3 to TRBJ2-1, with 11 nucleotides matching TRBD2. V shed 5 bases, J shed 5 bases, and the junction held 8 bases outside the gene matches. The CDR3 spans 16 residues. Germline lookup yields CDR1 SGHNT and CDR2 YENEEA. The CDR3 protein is CASSPTTSGDDNEQFF. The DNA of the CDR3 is TGTGCCAGCAGCCCCACGACTAGCGGGGACGACAATGAGCAGTTCTTC.

CDR3 protein: CASSYLGQGGGWQYF. The DNA for the CDR3 is TGTGCCAGCAGTTACCTGGGACAGGGGGGGGGTTGGCAGTACTTC. This rearrangement joins TRBV6-6 to TRBJ2-7; the match to TRBD1 covers 11 bases. The CDR3 runs 15 residues. V lost 2 bases to trimming and J lost 9 bases; unmatched junction nucleotides: 9. Germline V gives CDR1 MNHNY, CDR2 SVGAGI (reference sequence).

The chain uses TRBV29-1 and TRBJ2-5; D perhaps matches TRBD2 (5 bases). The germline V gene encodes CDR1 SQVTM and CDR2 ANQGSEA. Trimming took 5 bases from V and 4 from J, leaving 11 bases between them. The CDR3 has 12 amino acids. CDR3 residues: CSVHSAAETQYF. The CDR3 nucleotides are TGCAGCGTTCATAGCGCGGCAGAGACCCAGTACTTC.

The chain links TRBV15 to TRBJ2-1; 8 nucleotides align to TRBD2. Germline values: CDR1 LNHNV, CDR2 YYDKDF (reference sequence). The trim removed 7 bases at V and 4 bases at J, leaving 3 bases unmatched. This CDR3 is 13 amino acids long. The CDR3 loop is CATIQRGYNEQFF. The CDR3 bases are TGTGCCACCATCCAGCGGGGGTACAATGAGCAGTTCTTC.

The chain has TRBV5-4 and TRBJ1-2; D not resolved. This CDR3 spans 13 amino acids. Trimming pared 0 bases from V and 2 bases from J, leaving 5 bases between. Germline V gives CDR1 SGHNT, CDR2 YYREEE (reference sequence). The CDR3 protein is CASSLEANYGYTF. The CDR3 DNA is TGTGCCAGCAGCTTGGAAGCGAACTATGGCTACACCTTC.

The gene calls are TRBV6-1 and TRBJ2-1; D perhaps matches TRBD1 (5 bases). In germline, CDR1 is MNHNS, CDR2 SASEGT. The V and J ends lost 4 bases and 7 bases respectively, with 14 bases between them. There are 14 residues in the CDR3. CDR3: CASSGAGWGNEQFF. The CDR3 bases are TGTGCCAGCAGTGGGGCAGGGTGGGGAAATGAGCAGTTCTTC.

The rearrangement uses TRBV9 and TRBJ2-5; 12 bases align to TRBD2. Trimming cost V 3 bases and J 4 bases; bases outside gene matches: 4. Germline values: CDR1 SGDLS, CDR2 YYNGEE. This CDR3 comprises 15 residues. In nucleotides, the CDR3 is TGTGCCAGCAGCGCTGGACTAGCGGGATTAGAGACCCAGTACTTC. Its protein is CASSAGLAGLETQYF.

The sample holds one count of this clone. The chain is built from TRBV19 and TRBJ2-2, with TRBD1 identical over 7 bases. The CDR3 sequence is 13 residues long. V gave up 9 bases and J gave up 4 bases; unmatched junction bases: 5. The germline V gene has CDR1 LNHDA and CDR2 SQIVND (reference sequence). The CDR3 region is CASRDRATGELFF. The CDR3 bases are TGTGCCAGCCGCGACAGGGCCACCGGGGAGCTGTTTTTT. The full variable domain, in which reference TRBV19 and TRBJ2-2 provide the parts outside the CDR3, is DGGITQSPKYLFRKEGQNVTLSCEQNLNHDAMYWYRQDPGQGLRLIYYSQIVNDFQKGDIAEGYSVSREKKESFPLTVTSAQKNPTAFYLCASRDRATGELFFGEGSRLTVL.

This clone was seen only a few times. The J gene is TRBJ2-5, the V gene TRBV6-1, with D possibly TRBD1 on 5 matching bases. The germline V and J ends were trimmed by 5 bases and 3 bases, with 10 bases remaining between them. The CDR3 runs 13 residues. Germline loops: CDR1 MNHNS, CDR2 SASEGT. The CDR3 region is CASSRVQEETQYF. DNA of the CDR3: TGTGCCAGCAGTCGGGTACAGGAAGAGACCCAGTACTTC.

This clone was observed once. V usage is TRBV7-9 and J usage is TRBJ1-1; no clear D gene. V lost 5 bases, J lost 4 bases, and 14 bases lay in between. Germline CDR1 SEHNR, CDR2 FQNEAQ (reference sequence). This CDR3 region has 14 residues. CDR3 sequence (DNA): TGTGCCAGCAGCCCCTTCGGCGGTGTCACTGAAGCTTTCTTT. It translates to CASSPFGGVTEAFF.